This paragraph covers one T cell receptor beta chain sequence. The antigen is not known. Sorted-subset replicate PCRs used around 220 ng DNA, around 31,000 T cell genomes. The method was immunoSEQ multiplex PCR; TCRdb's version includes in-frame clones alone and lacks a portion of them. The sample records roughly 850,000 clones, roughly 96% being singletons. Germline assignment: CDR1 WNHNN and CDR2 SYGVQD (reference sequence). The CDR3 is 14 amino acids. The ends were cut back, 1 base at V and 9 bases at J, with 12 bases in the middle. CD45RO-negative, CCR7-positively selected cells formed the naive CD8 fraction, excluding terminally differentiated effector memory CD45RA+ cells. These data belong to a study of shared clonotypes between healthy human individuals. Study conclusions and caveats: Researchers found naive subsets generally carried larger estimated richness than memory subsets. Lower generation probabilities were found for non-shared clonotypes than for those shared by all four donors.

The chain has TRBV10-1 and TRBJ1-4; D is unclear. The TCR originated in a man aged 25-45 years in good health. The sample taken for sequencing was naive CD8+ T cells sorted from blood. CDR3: CASSELGKPKKLFF. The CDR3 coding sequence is TGCGCCAGCAGTGAGTTGGGCAAACCGAAAAAACTGTTTTTT.